A selection of T cell receptor beta chains follows, all from one sample in a study of blood T cell repertoires in COVID-19. Sequenced by immunoSEQ multiplex PCR; TCRdb stores in-frame clones only, minus some. The sample has around 120,000 clones, about nine tenths seen once; the top ten hold less than 2%. Sequences were obtained from peripheral blood. All receptors derive from a human donor with active COVID-19. The donor label of this sample is uncertain. Both conserved end residues are part of each CDR3. The D gene is left open where the match is weak. The listing skips clone size in some rows; elsewhere it reads once, few, many or a size class.

v_gene: TRBV30
d_gene: .
len: 13
j_gene: TRBJ2-7
abundance: .
CDR3nt: TGTGCCTGGAGTTCTGGGGGCGTGAACGAGCAGTACTTC
CDR3aa: CAWSSGGVNEQYF

v_gene: TRBV19
d_gene: .
len: 15
j_gene: TRBJ2-2
abundance: .
CDR3nt: TGTGCCAGTAGTATCAGCAGGGCCCAGTCCGGGGAGCTGTTTTTT
CDR3aa: CASSISRAQSGELFF

v_gene: TRBV7-8
d_gene: TRBD1
len: 15
j_gene: TRBJ1-5
abundance: .
CDR3nt: TGTGCCAGCAGCTCCCAGGACAGGGTAAGACAGCCCCAGCATTTT
CDR3aa: CASSSQDRVRQPQHF

v_gene: TRBV13
d_gene: TRBD2
len: 15
j_gene: TRBJ2-1
abundance: .
CDR3nt: TGTGCCAGCAGCCTGACTAGCGGGATTTACAATGAGCAGTTCTTC
CDR3aa: CASSLTSGIYNEQFF

v_gene: TRBV4-3
d_gene: .
len: 16
j_gene: TRBJ2-3
abundance: .
CDR3nt: TGCGCCAGCAGCCAGTCCGTGACGGGGGGCGCATATACGCAGTATTTT
CDR3aa: CASSQSVTGGAYTQYF

v_gene: TRBV5-6
d_gene: TRBD1
len: 14
j_gene: TRBJ2-7
abundance: .
CDR3nt: TGTGCCAGCAGGGCGACAGGGTCCGCCTACGAGCAGTACTTC
CDR3aa: CASRATGSAYEQYF

v_gene: TRBV11-2
d_gene: TRBD1
len: 15
j_gene: TRBJ2-7
abundance: few
CDR3nt: TGTGCCAGCAGCCCAACACCGGGACAGATCTACGAGCAGTACTTC
CDR3aa: CASSPTPGQIYEQYF

v_gene: TRBV7-2
d_gene: TRBD1
len: 15
j_gene: TRBJ1-1
abundance: .
CDR3nt: TGTGCCAGCAGCTTAGCTCCTCCAGGGGGCACTGAAGCTTTCTTT
CDR3aa: CASSLAPPGGTEAFF

v_gene: TRBV7-6
d_gene: .
len: 14
j_gene: TRBJ2-5
abundance: once
CDR3nt: TGTGCCAGCAGCTTAGGTTCCCCGGGAGAGACCCAGTACTTC
CDR3aa: CASSLGSPGETQYF

v_gene: TRBV3-1/TRBV3-2
d_gene: .
len: 14
j_gene: TRBJ1-1
abundance: .
CDR3nt: TGTGCCAGCAGATCGGGGGGAAGGACCACTGAAGCTTTCTTT
CDR3aa: CASRSGGRTTEAFF

v_gene: TRBV27
d_gene: .
len: 14
j_gene: TRBJ2-5
abundance: .
CDR3nt: TGTGCCAGCAGTTTACTTGGCTCGCAAGAGACCCAGTACTTC
CDR3aa: CASSLLGSQETQYF

v_gene: TRBV9
d_gene: .
len: 11
j_gene: TRBJ1-1
abundance: .
CDR3nt: TGTGCCAGCAGTAGGGGGGGTGAAGCTTTCTTT
CDR3aa: CASSRGGEAFF

v_gene: TRBV12-3/TRBV12-4
d_gene: .
len: 13
j_gene: TRBJ2-1
abundance: .
CDR3nt: TGTGCCAGCAGGGAATGGGACTCCGGTGAGCAGTTCTTC
CDR3aa: CASREWDSGEQFF

v_gene: TRBV6-5
d_gene: TRBD2
len: 15
j_gene: TRBJ2-5
abundance: .
CDR3nt: TGTGCCAGCGGTTTAGCGGGGGGGACTGGAGAGACCCAGTACTTC
CDR3aa: CASGLAGGTGETQYF

v_gene: TRBV18
d_gene: .
len: 16
j_gene: TRBJ1-2
abundance: once
CDR3nt: TGTGCCAGCTCACCAGGGAGCGGGGGGGTCGACTATGGCTACACCTTC
CDR3aa: CASSPGSGGVDYGYTF

v_gene: TRBV5-1
d_gene: .
len: 18
j_gene: TRBJ1-6
abundance: .
CDR3nt: TGCGCCAGCAGCTCAGAACCCGCGGCCGGGGGGAGGAATTCACCCCTCCACTTT
CDR3aa: CASSSEPAAGGRNSPLHF

v_gene: TRBV21-1
d_gene: .
len: 14
j_gene: TRBJ2-7
abundance: many
CDR3nt: TGTGCCAGCAGCAAAGACCCGAGCTCCTACGAGCAGTACTTC
CDR3aa: CASSKDPSSYEQYF

v_gene: TRBV6-5
d_gene: .
len: 15
j_gene: TRBJ1-2
abundance: few
CDR3nt: TGTGCCAGCAGTCGAGCGGCGAACGGTAACTATGGCTACACCTTC
CDR3aa: CASSRAANGNYGYTF

v_gene: TRBV28
d_gene: TRBD2
len: 14
j_gene: TRBJ2-3
abundance: once
CDR3nt: TGTGCCAGTCTCGGCGGGGGGAGCACAGATACGCAGTATTTT
CDR3aa: CASLGGGSTDTQYF

v_gene: TRBV6-1
d_gene: TRBD1
len: 18
j_gene: TRBJ1-5
abundance: .
CDR3nt: TGTGCCAGCAGTGAATGGGACAGGGGTTCTTATAGCAATCAGCCCCAGCATTTT
CDR3aa: CASSEWDRGSYSNQPQHF

v_gene: TRBV6-2/TRBV6-3
d_gene: TRBD1
len: 13
j_gene: TRBJ1-5
abundance: .
CDR3nt: TGTGCCAGCAGCTCCCTTGAGGGGGCGCCCCAGCATTTT
CDR3aa: CASSSLEGAPQHF

v_gene: TRBV28
d_gene: .
len: 14
j_gene: TRBJ1-4
abundance: .
CDR3nt: TGTGCCTCGGCCGAGACAGGAGTTAATGAAAAACTGTTTTTT
CDR3aa: CASAETGVNEKLFF

v_gene: TRBV5-6
d_gene: .
len: 15
j_gene: TRBJ1-5
abundance: .
CDR3nt: TGTGCCAGCAGCTTGAAATGGACTGGGGATCAGCCCCAGCATTTT
CDR3aa: CASSLKWTGDQPQHF